Reported below is one TCR beta chain. Per the authors' pipeline: Estimation of nucleated cell counts relied on the amplification of reference gene primers. TCRdb keeps only in-frame clones here, not all; method: immunoSEQ multiplex PCR. V, J and clone size reflect that table, while D and trimming were determined from the DNA. The sample has fewer than 65,000 clones, more than 70% seen once. This entry belongs to a study of blood T cell repertoires in COVID-19. Overall study: Samples came from the United States, Italy and Spain, spanning acute and convalescent COVID-19. The analysed material was cDNA or gDNA that came from T cells, B-cell-depleted T cells, or PBMCs.

V dropped 0 bases and J dropped 7; count of bases not matched to a gene: 5. The germline V gene encodes CDR1 SGHRS and CDR2 YFSETQ. The CDR3 is made up of 15 amino acids. The sample consisted of peripheral blood. The clonotype originates from a man between 60 and 70 years old with acute or convalescent COVID-19. This chain connects TRBV5-1 to TRBJ2-2; 8 nucleotides match TRBD2. CDR3 sequence: CASSLGAGGDGELFF. Written as DNA, the CDR3 is TGCGCCAGCAGCTTGGGGGCGGGGGGCGACGGGGAGCTGTTTTTT.